The T cell receptor beta chain described here comes from a study of T cells after yellow fever vaccination. The CDR3 covers 13 residues. The V end lost 5 bases, the J end lost 4 bases, and 11 bases lay between the germline ends. CDR1 MNHEY and CDR2 SMNVEV come from the germline V gene (reference sequence). TCRdb re-analysed the 5' RACE reads in MiXCR, keeping a single row per CDR3 protein. The sample lists around 340,000 distinct CDR3 sequences; 9.5% to 15% were seen once. This specimen was CD4+ T cells sorted from PBMCs, taken 15 days after the yellow fever booster vaccination. The sequence derives from a man aged 18 to 35 who received the YFV17D yellow fever vaccine. This chain joins TRBV27 and TRBJ1-2, with D maybe TRBD1 (5 bases). This CDR3 reads CASSLGTRYGYTF. The CDR3 DNA reads TGTGCCAGCAGTCTCGGGACTCGCTATGGCTACACCTTC.